This T cell receptor beta chain came from a study of T cells in Graves' hyperthyroidism and ophthalmopathy. The V and J ends lost 4 bases and 2 bases, in that order; junction bases with no gene match: 7. This CDR3 spans 18 amino acids. The V gene's germline CDR1 is SGHTA and CDR2 FQGTGA. RNA transcripts served as the template for amplifying TCR beta CDR3 regions. HTBI primers drove first-round RT-PCR of the TCR CDR3. TCRdb reprocessed the multiplex PCR reads with MiXCR, giving one entry per CDR3 protein. The table has more than 500,000 distinct CDR3 sequences, 46% seen once. Sequencing used peripheral blood or thyroid tissue (not recorded which). This sequence originates from an adult woman with Graves' disease, either hyperthyroidism or ophthalmopathy (not recorded which). The V and J genes are TRBV7-3 and TRBJ2-6, with 11 bases fitting TRBD1. The DNA for the CDR3 is TGTGCCAGCAGCTCGCAATCGGGACAGGGGGCTGGGGCCAACGTCCTGACTTTC. Translated, it gives CASSSQSGQGAGANVLTF.